The 24 T cell receptor beta chains below were found in one sample sequenced in a study of cytomegalovirus exposure and HLA in healthy donors. The PCR made use of 60 Vbeta and 13 Jbeta primers. TCRdb's table, derived via immunoSEQ multiplex PCR, lists solely in-frame clones and lacks some. The sample carries 200,000 to 300,000 clones, 70% to 90% recorded once. Sequencing used PBMCs. The source of these receptors is a woman in her thirties or forties in good health and CMV-seropositive.

The rearrangement links TRBV30 to TRBJ1-5; TRBD1 matches at 8 bases. The CDR3 loop spans 13 amino acids. Trimming removed 6 bases from V and 6 bases from J; junction bases left unmatched: 7. CDR1 is GTSNPN, CDR2 SVGIG, per germline (reference sequence). The CDR3 DNA reads as TGTGCCTGCAGGACAGGGTACGGTCAGCCCCAGCATTTT. This sequence encodes CACRTGYGQPQHF.

The rearrangement joins TRBV18 to TRBJ1-5; a possible D gene is TRBD1 (6 bases). The germline V and J ends were trimmed by 3 bases and 4 bases, with 10 bases remaining between them. CDR1 and CDR2 (germline): KGHSH, LQKENI. This CDR3 spans 14 amino acids. The CDR3: CASSPGTWNQPQHF. The CDR3 bases are TGTGCCAGCTCACCCGGGACATGGAATCAGCCCCAGCATTTT.

The V gene is TRBV19, the J gene TRBJ1-3; 7 nucleotides agree with TRBD1. The CDR3 covers 18 residues. Germline CDR1 is LNHDA and CDR2 is SQIVND (reference sequence). V lost 4 bases to trimming and J lost 0 bases; unmatched junction nucleotides: 12. The CDR3 DNA reads as TGTGCCAGTAGTACAAGGACCGGGACAGCCTTCTCTGGAAACACCATATATTTT. It specifies CASSTRTGTAFSGNTIYF. The full variable domain, with the rest looked up from reference TRBV19 and TRBJ1-3, is DGGITQSPKYLFRKEGQNVTLSCEQNLNHDAMYWYRQDPGQGLRLIYYSQIVNDFQKGDIAEGYSVSREKKESFPLTVTSAQKNPTAFYLCASSTRTGTAFSGNTIYFGEGSWLTVV.

The genes are TRBV5-4 and TRBJ1-1, with unresolved D. V dropped 1 base and J dropped 0 bases, with 7 bases sitting between them. Germline CDR1 is SGHNT and CDR2 is YYREEE (reference sequence). The CDR3 loop spans 14 amino acids. The CDR3 here is CASSLHSLNTEAFF. DNA for the CDR3: TGTGCCAGCAGCTTGCACAGTTTGAACACTGAAGCTTTCTTT.

This clone is a singleton in its sample. In DNA, the CDR3 is TGTGCCAGCAGTGATCCCGGCGGGAGCGATGAGCAGTTCTTC. Protein: CASSDPGGSDEQFF. The chain recombines TRBV6-1 with TRBJ2-1; the match to TRBD2 covers 7 bases. This CDR3 is 14 amino acids long. Germline CDR1 and CDR2: MNHNS and SASEGT. Trimming at V came to 3 bases and at J to 8 bases, leaving 7 bases not matched to a gene.

The rearrangement links TRBV7-9 to TRBJ2-1; 8 positions match TRBD2. V was pared by 0 bases and J by 7 bases, with 5 bases of the junction left unmatched. Looked up from germline, CDR1 is SEHNR and CDR2 is FQNEAQ (reference sequence). The CDR3 spans 15 residues. The CDR3 reads CASSLANGRGNEQFF. The CDR3 DNA sequence: TGTGCCAGCAGCTTAGCGAACGGGAGGGGAAATGAGCAGTTCTTC. The whole variable domain, filled in from reference TRBV7-9 and TRBJ2-1, reads DTGVSQNPRHKITKRGQNVTFRCDPISEHNRLYWYRQTLGQGPEFLTYFQNEAQLEKSRLLSDRFSAERPKGSFSTLEIQRTEQGDSAMYLCASSLANGRGNEQFFGPGTRLTVL.

This chain joins TRBV14 and TRBJ2-2; 12 bases map to TRBD2. V trimming: 4 bases; J trimming: 5 bases; junction bases outside the gene matches: 5. The CDR3 is made up of 16 amino acids. Per germline, CDR1 SGHDN and CDR2 FVKESK. Here the CDR3 reads CASSPGLAGSTGELFF. CDR3 DNA sequence: TGTGCCAGCAGCCCTGGACTAGCGGGATCTACCGGGGAGCTGTTTTTT.

This chain uses TRBV11-1 with TRBJ2-7, with TRBD1 matching over 7 bases. Germline-derived CDR1 and CDR2 are SGHAT and FQDESV (reference sequence). Germline trimming cut 5 bases from V and 0 bases from J; bases unmatched to any gene: 4. This CDR3 has 14 residues. CDR3 region: CASSLDRASYEQYF. CDR3 DNA sequence: TGTGCCAGCAGCCTTGACAGGGCCTCCTACGAGCAGTACTTC.

The chain couples TRBV10-3 to TRBJ2-7; D may be TRBD2 (6 bases). Germline CDR1 and CDR2: ENHRY and SYGVKD. The CDR3 covers 13 residues. Trimming removed 10 bases from V and 2 bases from J, with 15 bases in between. The DNA of the CDR3 is TGTGCCACCAGGATCGGGGGTACCTACGAGCAGTACTTC. It specifies CATRIGGTYEQYF.

The chain employs TRBV5-1 and TRBJ2-5, with D maybe TRBD1 (5 bases). Matching the DNA end better, TRBJ2-7 makes the J call doubtful. This CDR3 has 11 residues. Germline V lookup: CDR1 SGHRS, CDR2 YFSETQ. CDR3 nucleotides: TGCGCCAGCAGCTCAGGGCTCGAGCAGTACTTC. Translating gives CASSSGLEQYF.

The V call is TRBV19, the J call TRBJ2-1, with D perhaps TRBD1 (6 bases). The CDR3 runs to 13 residues. Between the trimmed V and J ends, which lost 10 bases and 8 bases, there was a span of 18 bases. Per the germline V gene, CDR1 is LNHDA and CDR2 is SQIVND (reference sequence). This chain's CDR3 is CATRTARRDEQFF. For the CDR3, the DNA is TGTGCCACCCGGACAGCCCGTAGAGATGAGCAGTTCTTC.

This clone was seen a few times. The chain recombines TRBV28 with TRBJ1-5; D remains ambiguous. Trimming took off 8 bases at V and 7 bases at J, with 12 bases between the two ends. Per germline, CDR1 MDHEN and CDR2 SYDVKM. The CDR3 spans 12 residues. The DNA for the CDR3 is TGTGCCAGCCTCCGGGATCCGCAGCCCCAGCATTTT. Protein: CASLRDPQPQHF.

As regards this clone: A junction end diverges from the germline sequence, so it may reflect a read error. This chain links TRBV7-9 with TRBJ2-1; 14 bases line up with TRBD2. CDR3 length: 18 residues. In germline, CDR1 is SEHNR, CDR2 FQNEAQ (reference sequence). The CDR3: CSSSDPTGTSGSDLEQFF. As DNA, the CDR3 is TGTTCCAGCAGCGACCCCACCGGGACTAGCGGGAGCGATCTTGAGCAGTTCTTC.

The chain is built from TRBV30 and TRBJ1-3, with no clear D. CDR3 length: 12 amino acids. CDR1 is GTSNPN and CDR2 is SVGIG in the germline V gene (reference sequence). V dropped 4 bases and J dropped 0 bases, with 4 bases sitting between them. The DNA of the CDR3 is TGTGCCTGGACCAACTCTGGAAACACCATATATTTT. The encoded protein is CAWTNSGNTIYF.

The rearrangement links TRBV5-5 to TRBJ2-2, with 10 bases lining up with TRBD2. In germline, CDR1 is SGHKS, CDR2 YYEKEE (reference sequence). V was pared by 2 bases and J by 6 bases, with 7 bases of the junction left unmatched. CDR3 size: 16 residues. CDR3 sequence reads: CASSFLAGEVSGELFF. The CDR3 DNA follows: TGTGCCAGCAGCTTCCTAGCGGGAGAAGTTTCCGGGGAGCTGTTTTTT.

The chain combines TRBV18 with TRBJ2-7, with 9 nucleotides matching TRBD2. The ends lost 8 bases at V and 2 bases at J; junction bases unmatched: 7. There are 14 residues in the CDR3. Germline V gene lookup returns CDR1 KGHSH and CDR2 LQKENI. The CDR3 sequence: CASTQRGETYEQYF. CDR3 nucleotide sequence: TGTGCCAGCACCCAGCGGGGGGAAACCTACGAGCAGTACTTC.

The V gene is TRBV4-2, the J gene TRBJ2-7; D is unclear. The CDR3 has 17 amino acids. Germline-derived CDR1 and CDR2 are LGHNA and YNFKEQ. V lost 0 bases to trimming and J lost 4 bases, with 19 bases between them. The CDR3 DNA reads as TGTGCCAGCAGCCAAGAGACGGCTAGAAGGAGTAAGTACGAGCAGTACTTC. It is translated as CASSQETARRSKYEQYF.

The rearrangement links TRBV7-8 to TRBJ2-3; 12 bases line up with TRBD1. This CDR3 spans 18 amino acids. The J segment lost 6 bases and the V segment lost 2 bases, leaving 12 bases of the junction unmatched. Germline CDR1 and CDR2: SGHVS and FQNEAQ. CDR3 nucleotide sequence: TGTGCCAGCAGCTTACGCTACCTGGGACAGGGGGCTGAGGATACGCAGTATTTT. This sequence encodes CASSLRYLGQGAEDTQYF.

The J gene is TRBJ2-7, the V gene TRBV21-1; the D call of TRBD2 is as the table states it, not checked on the DNA. TRBV21-1 is noted as a pseudogene. The CDR3 contains 16 residues. The CDR3 region has the DNA TGTGCCAGCAGCAAAGGATCTGTGACTAGCTTTCTCGAGCAGTACTTC. Translation gives CASSKGSVTSFLEQYF.

This rearrangement joins TRBV28 to TRBJ2-7; D call uncertain. The CDR3 has 14 residues. The V end was cut by 4 bases, the J end by 3 bases, with 13 bases between. Germline CDR1 and CDR2: MDHEN and SYDVKM. CDR3 in DNA: TGTGCCAGCAGTTCCACTTCCCCCAACTACGAGCAGTACTTC. As protein: CASSSTSPNYEQYF. Supplemented by reference TRBV28 and TRBJ2-7, the full variable domain reads DVKVTQSSRYLVKRTGEKVFLECVQDMDHENMFWYRQDPGLGLRLIYFSYDVKMKEKGDIPEGYSVSREKKERFSLILESASTNQTSMYLCASSSTSPNYEQYFGPGTRLTVT.

This clone was counted only a few times. This sequence joins TRBV4-3 and TRBJ2-5; 12 nucleotides match TRBD2. Per germline, CDR1 LGHNA and CDR2 YSLEER. The CDR3 has 14 amino acids. The junction had 5 bases not matched to a gene; V was cut back by 4 bases and J by 8 bases. The CDR3 is CASSPGTSGLTQYF. For the CDR3, the DNA is TGCGCCAGCAGCCCCGGGACTAGCGGGCTTACCCAGTACTTC.

V is TRBV7-2 and J is TRBJ2-3; 7 bases align to TRBD2. The CDR3 extends over 16 amino acids. The J segment lost 0 bases and the V segment lost 5 bases, leaving 8 bases of the junction unmatched. The V gene's germline CDR1 is SGHTA and CDR2 FQGNSA. This CDR3 is CASSLLSGLSTDTQYF. The CDR3 nucleotides are TGTGCCAGCAGCCTCCTTAGCGGGCTCAGCACAGATACGCAGTATTTT.

The rearrangement joins TRBV7-2 to TRBJ1-4; 7 positions agree with TRBD1. CDR3 length equals 15 residues. Germline V gene sequence: CDR1 SGHTA, CDR2 FQGNSA. Trimming removed 1 base from V and 3 bases from J; junction bases left unmatched: 2. The CDR3 spells CASSLGGGPNEKLFF. CDR3 in DNA: TGTGCCAGCAGCTTAGGAGGGGGCCCTAATGAAAAACTGTTTTTT.

The chain couples TRBV19 to TRBJ2-7; 11 nucleotides agree with TRBD2. Germline CDR1 is LNHDA and CDR2 is SQIVND (reference sequence). J gave up 3 bases and V 2 bases, and 3 bases lay outside the gene matches. This CDR3 is built from 15 residues. The CDR3 region is CASSIRTSGFYEQYF. For the CDR3, the DNA is TGTGCCAGTAGTATAAGGACTAGCGGGTTCTACGAGCAGTACTTC. Based on the CDR3 plus reference TRBV19 and TRBJ2-7, the full variable domain is DGGITQSPKYLFRKEGQNVTLSCEQNLNHDAMYWYRQDPGQGLRLIYYSQIVNDFQKGDIAEGYSVSREKKESFPLTVTSAQKNPTAFYLCASSIRTSGFYEQYFGPGTRLTVT.